Listed below are T cell receptor beta chains from one sample, sequenced in a study of TIL therapy for anti-PD-1-resistant metastatic lung cancer. Using immunoSEQ multiplex PCR, the repertoire was profiled, and TCRdb retains in-frame clones only, with some absent. Of about 36,000 clones listed, around four fifths are singletons. The sequencing used blood, collected at baseline. The receptors shown here come from a person between 25 and 79 years old with non-small cell lung cancer. Each CDR3 is given with its conserved first and last residue. D genes are given only for firm matches. Not all rows give a size; the values are once, few, many and, for expanded clones, a class.

d_call,j_call,v_call,clone_size,cdr3_aa,cdr3_nt
TRBD2,TRBJ2-2,TRBV4-1,-,CASSPFSGGVDTGELFF,TGCGCCAGCAGCCCCTTTAGCGGGGGGGTTGACACCGGGGAGCTGTTTTTT
-,TRBJ1-2,TRBV25-1,-,CASSPKIQGGYTF,TGTGCCAGCAGCCCCAAGATACAAGGTGGCTACACCTTC
TRBD2,TRBJ2-7,TRBV5-1,-,CASSFTGTSGHLSYEQYF,TGCGCCAGCAGCTTCACCGGGACTAGCGGGCACCTTTCCTACGAGCAGTACTTC
-,TRBJ1-1,TRBV2,-,CASSPGTDYTEAFF,TGTGCCAGCAGCCCAGGGACCGATTACACTGAAGCTTTCTTT
TRBD1,TRBJ1-2,TRBV27,-,CASSETWTGLLYGYTF,TGTGCCAGCAGTGAAACATGGACAGGGCTTCTTTATGGCTACACCTTC
TRBD2,TRBJ2-3,TRBV29-1,-,CSVVSGKEGTDTQYF,TGCAGCGTTGTTAGCGGGAAGGAGGGCACAGATACGCAGTATTTT
-,TRBJ2-2,TRBV29-1,-,CSVTTGPPGELFF,TGCAGCGTTACGACAGGACCACCCGGGGAGCTGTTTTTT
-,TRBJ2-6,TRBV7-3,-,CASSGHSGANVLTF,TGTGCCAGCAGCGGACACTCTGGGGCCAACGTCCTGACTTTC
TRBD1,TRBJ1-2,TRBV25-1,-,CASSAAGTGGGGYTF,TGTGCCAGCAGTGCCGCCGGGACAGGGGGCGGTGGCTACACCTTC
TRBD1,TRBJ1-1,TRBV4-1,few,CASSQDWEGANTEAFF,TGCGCCAGCAGCCAAGATTGGGAGGGGGCGAACACTGAAGCTTTCTTT
TRBD1,TRBJ2-1,TRBV11-3,few,CASSLGGQAKGNEQFF,TGTGCCAGCAGCTTAGGGGGACAGGCGAAAGGCAATGAGCAGTTCTTC
TRBD2,TRBJ2-5,TRBV5-1,-,CASTPTGTNQETQYF,TGCGCCAGCACACCCACCGGGACTAACCAAGAGACCCAGTACTTC
TRBD1,TRBJ1-2,TRBV6-5,-,CASSYGQGSSYGYTF,TGTGCCAGCAGTTACGGACAGGGGAGTAGCTATGGCTACACCTTC
TRBD1,TRBJ1-1,TRBV9,-,CASQGQGNTEAFF,TGTGCCAGTCAGGGACAGGGGAACACTGAAGCTTTCTTT
TRBD1,TRBJ1-3,TRBV18,-,CASSPPSGGGSYSGNTIYF,TGTGCCAGCTCACCACCATCCGGAGGGGGCTCATACTCTGGAAACACCATATATTTT
-,TRBJ1-6,TRBV28,-,CASSRLLLQGPNSPLHF,TGTGCCAGCAGTCGACTCCTTCTACAGGGCCCAAATTCACCCCTCCACTTT
-,TRBJ2-2,TRBV29-1,-,CSVEQGRGDTGELFF,TGCAGCGTCGAACAGGGTAGGGGCGACACCGGGGAGCTGTTTTTT
-,TRBJ1-1,TRBV19,-,CASSIYWGTEAFF,TGTGCCAGTAGTATTTACTGGGGAACTGAAGCTTTCTTT
TRBD2,TRBJ2-7,TRBV7-9,-,CASRIAGEGVEQYF,TGTGCCAGCAGGATAGCGGGGGAGGGCGTCGAGCAGTACTTC
-,TRBJ2-3,TRBV6-4,-,CASSDSRGPDTQYF,TGTGCCAGCAGTGACTCGAGGGGCCCAGATACGCAGTATTTT
-,TRBJ2-7,TRBV7-9,-,CASSQAPGEQYF,TGTGCCAGCAGCCAGGCCCCCGGAGAGCAGTACTTC
-,TRBJ2-2,TRBV14,few,CASSAYSGSNTGELFF,TGTGCCAGCAGCGCTTACTCCGGGTCGAACACCGGGGAGCTGTTTTTT
-,TRBJ1-5,TRBV2,-,CASWGGSNQPQHF,TGTGCCAGCTGGGGGGGAAGCAATCAGCCCCAGCATTTT
-,TRBJ2-1,TRBV2,-,CASSGYYNEQFF,TGTGCCAGCTCAGGCTACTACAATGAGCAGTTCTTC
TRBD1,TRBJ2-7,TRBV2,-,CARSRDRDEQYF,TGTGCCAGGTCCCGGGACAGGGACGAGCAGTACTTC
-,TRBJ2-2,TRBV9,-,CASSVDHTGELFF,TGTGCCAGCAGCGTAGATCACACCGGGGAGCTGTTTTTT
-,TRBJ2-1,TRBV25-1,-,CASSDTSSYNEQFF,TGTGCCAGCAGTGACACAAGCTCCTACAATGAGCAGTTCTTC
-,TRBJ1-6,TRBV28,few,CASRQTAGKINSPLHF,TGTGCCAGCAGGCAAACTGCGGGGAAGATTAATTCACCCCTCCACTTT
-,TRBJ1-2,TRBV7-2,-,CASSFGAAQGNYGYTF,TGTGCCAGCAGCTTTGGGGCGGCTCAGGGAAACTATGGCTACACCTTC
TRBD1,TRBJ2-7,TRBV5-1,-,CASSWGQGVGSYEQYF,TGCGCCAGCAGCTGGGGACAGGGAGTAGGCTCCTACGAGCAGTACTTC
-,TRBJ1-1,TRBV6-5,-,CASRVRGLGTEAFF,TGTGCCAGCAGGGTAAGGGGTCTAGGCACTGAAGCTTTCTTT
TRBD1,TRBJ1-4,TRBV5-1,once,CASSGQDPAGEKLFF,TGCGCCAGCAGCGGACAGGACCCAGCAGGGGAAAAACTGTTTTTT
-,TRBJ1-6,TRBV7-9,few,CASSSQPGSSYNSPLHF,TGTGCCAGCAGCTCCCAGCCAGGGAGTTCCTATAATTCACCCCTCCACTTT
-,TRBJ2-7,TRBV6-5,-,CASSYGRQRYEQYF,TGTGCCAGCAGTTACGGGAGACAGCGCTACGAGCAGTACTTC
-,TRBJ2-1,TRBV19,-,CASRASGSYNEQFF,TGTGCCAGTAGGGCGAGCGGCTCCTACAATGAGCAGTTCTTC
-,TRBJ2-7,TRBV28,-,CASSSVDEQYF,TGTGCCAGCAGTTCGGTGGACGAGCAGTACTTC
-,TRBJ1-6,TRBV11-2,once,CASSFRTAYNSPLHF,TGTGCCAGCAGCTTTCGGACAGCTTATAATTCACCCCTCCACTTT
-,TRBJ1-1,TRBV28,few,CATFASAKAFF,TGTGCCACCTTCGCGTCGGCTAAAGCTTTCTTT
TRBD1,TRBJ1-2,TRBV2,few,CASLSGQNYGYTF,TGTGCCAGCTTATCGGGACAGAACTATGGCTACACCTTC
-,TRBJ2-5,TRBV5-1,-,CASSRREQETQYF,TGCGCCAGCAGCAGGAGGGAACAAGAGACCCAGTACTTC
-,TRBJ2-7,TRBV9,-,CASSVGGGQGSYEQYF,TGCGCCAGCAGCGTAGGAGGGGGACAAGGTTCCTACGAGCAGTACTTC
-,TRBJ2-3,TRBV2,once,CASSEAHRRPLGDTQYF,TGTGCCAGCAGTGAAGCCCACAGAAGACCCCTCGGAGATACGCAGTATTTT
TRBD1,TRBJ2-5,TRBV5-6,-,CASSLSFLRGRQETQYF,TGTGCCAGCAGCTTGTCATTCTTGAGGGGGCGGCAAGAGACCCAGTACTTC
-,TRBJ2-5,TRBV7-2,-,CASGPGSETQYF,TGTGCCAGCGGCCCGGGGTCGGAGACCCAGTACTTC
-,TRBJ1-5,TRBV5-5,few,CASSLVGSGNQPQHF,TGTGCCAGCAGCTTGGTCGGGTCTGGCAATCAGCCCCAGCATTTT
TRBD1,TRBJ2-7,TRBV28,few,CASSQNGQGLSYEQYF,TGTGCCAGCAGCCAGAATGGACAGGGCCTTTCCTACGAGCAGTACTTC
TRBD2,TRBJ2-7,TRBV7-9,-,CASSLLPTGTSSEQYF,TGTGCCAGCAGCTTGCTTCCTACCGGGACTAGCTCCGAGCAGTACTTC
-,TRBJ1-1,TRBV7-9,-,CASSLDTLEAFF,TGTGCCAGCAGCCTAGACACACTTGAAGCTTTCTTT
TRBD1,TRBJ2-7,TRBV7-2,-,CASSSGQALSYEQYF,TGTGCCAGCAGCTCGGGACAGGCCCTCTCTTACGAGCAGTACTTC
TRBD2,TRBJ2-1,TRBV7-2,few,CASRTSGSSYNEQFF,TGTGCCAGCAGGACTAGCGGTAGCTCCTACAATGAGCAGTTCTTC
-,TRBJ1-6,TRBV28,-,CASSFPGLNSPLHF,TGTGCCAGCAGTTTCCCAGGGTTGAATTCACCCCTCCACTTT
-,TRBJ2-7,TRBV19,few,CASSTLNEQYF,TGTGCCAGTAGTACGCTGAACGAGCAGTACTTC
-,TRBJ2-6,TRBV7-6,-,CASSLIPSADGSGANVLTF,TGTGCCAGCAGCTTAATCCCCTCAGCGGATGGGTCTGGGGCCAACGTCCTGACTTTC
-,TRBJ1-1,TRBV28,few,CASRQSGDTEAFF,TGTGCCAGCAGGCAAAGTGGGGACACTGAAGCTTTCTTT
-,TRBJ2-2,TRBV7-3,-,CASSLQTGQNTGELFF,TGTGCCAGCAGCTTACAGACAGGCCAGAACACCGGGGAGCTGTTTTTT
TRBD1,TRBJ1-4,TRBV28,-,CASSSGGVSEKLFF,TGTGCCAGCAGTTCAGGGGGGGTTAGTGAAAAACTGTTTTTT
-,TRBJ1-1,TRBV28,few,CASRLTGNTEAFF,TGTGCCAGCAGGTTGACGGGAAACACTGAAGCTTTCTTT
-,TRBJ2-3,TRBV9,-,CASSVVGVRGMDTQYF,TGTGCCAGCAGCGTAGTGGGGGTCCGGGGAATGGATACGCAGTATTTT
TRBD2,TRBJ2-7,TRBV5-1,once,CASSWTLAGVTYEQYF,TGCGCCAGCAGCTGGACACTAGCGGGGGTCACCTACGAGCAGTACTTC